This T cell receptor beta chain derives from a study of cytomegalovirus exposure and HLA in healthy donors. Study findings and constraints: Cytomegalovirus status was reportedly diagnosed by the classifier with high specificity and sensitivity.

This CDR3 spans 16 amino acids. CDR1 and CDR2 (germline): SGHRS, YFSETQ. Trimming took 3 bases from V and 0 from J; bases not matched to a gene: 4. As to this clone: Its specificity is unknown.

The PCR contained 60 Vbeta and 13 Jbeta primers. This table comes from immunoSEQ multiplex PCR, and its TCRdb copy is limited to in-frame clones, with some not included. Altogether about 120,000 clones are present, around three quarters being singletons, with the ten largest covering roughly 2.5%. V gene TRBV5-1 combines with J gene TRBJ2-3; 10 bases line up with TRBD2. The sample consisted of PBMCs. This TCR came from a female donor in good health and CMV-seronegative. CDR3 in amino acids: CASSSILAGSTDTQYF. In nucleotides, the CDR3 is TGCGCCAGCAGCTCCATACTAGCGGGGAGCACAGATACGCAGTATTTT. The full variable domain, rest sourced from reference TRBV5-1 and TRBJ2-3, is KAGVTQTPRYLIKTRGQQVTLSCSPISGHRSVSWYQQTPGQGLQFLFEYFSETQRNKGNFPGRFSGRQFSNSRSEMNVSTLELGDSALYLCASSSILAGSTDTQYFGPGTRLTVL.